Given below is one TCR beta chain in context. Looked up from germline, CDR1 is SNHLY and CDR2 is FYNNEI. V lost 10 bases, J lost 1 base, and 5 bases stayed unmatched. This CDR3 is 13 amino acids long. The data were obtained in a study of OX40 agonist ivuxolimab in advanced cancers. Libraries were prepared by immunoSEQ multiplex PCR; TCRdb keeps only in-frame clonotypes and omits some of them. The table shows roughly 70,000 clones, with around 90% occurring only once. This sequence joins TRBV2 and TRBJ2-7; 9 bases are a match to TRBD1. This TCR came from an adult with an advanced solid tumor such as melanoma, head and neck, liver or kidney cancer. Material: CD4+ or CD8+ T cells sorted from blood, obtained in a trial of the OX40 agonist ivuxolimab. CDR3: CAITGTGSYEQYF. The CDR3, as DNA: TGTGCCATAACCGGGACAGGGTCCTACGAGCAGTACTTC.